This TCR beta chain was sequenced during a study of response to subunit inactivated influenza vaccine. This clonotype was picked up many times. TCRdb independently ran MiXCR on the RT-PCR reads; one entry per CDR3 protein. The sample includes 180,000 or so distinct CDR3 sequences, about 12% of them seen just once. The same sample was also used in a study of T cells expressing NK-cell markers. As that report states: In generating TCR beta cDNA, 5'RACE template switching with UMIs was used. Repertoires of TCR beta were obtained from T cells sorted as CD3+CD56+NKG2C+, CD3+CD56+NKG2C- and CD3+CD56-NKG2C+. Seven sequenced donors out of eight were HCMV-seropositive, one seronegative. A range of about 1.0-7.0% of CD8+ T cells consisted of dominant NKG2C+ clonotypes in six donors. Unclear, still, was the HCMV specificity of the expanded NKG2C+ T cell clones.

Source: CD8+ T cells sorted from PBMCs, taken 12 days after vaccination. The receptor was derived from a man aged 45-60 years who received an inactivated influenza vaccine.

As DNA, the CDR3 is TGTGCCAGCAGTTTGGGGGGAGCAGAGACCCAGTACTTC. Its translation is CASSLGGAETQYF. The J gene is TRBJ2-5, the V gene TRBV28, with a possible D match to TRBD2 (6 bases). The CDR3 sequence is 13 residues long. Per the germline V gene, CDR1 is MDHEN and CDR2 is SYDVKM. V gave up 3 bases and J gave up 4 bases, with 9 bases separating them.